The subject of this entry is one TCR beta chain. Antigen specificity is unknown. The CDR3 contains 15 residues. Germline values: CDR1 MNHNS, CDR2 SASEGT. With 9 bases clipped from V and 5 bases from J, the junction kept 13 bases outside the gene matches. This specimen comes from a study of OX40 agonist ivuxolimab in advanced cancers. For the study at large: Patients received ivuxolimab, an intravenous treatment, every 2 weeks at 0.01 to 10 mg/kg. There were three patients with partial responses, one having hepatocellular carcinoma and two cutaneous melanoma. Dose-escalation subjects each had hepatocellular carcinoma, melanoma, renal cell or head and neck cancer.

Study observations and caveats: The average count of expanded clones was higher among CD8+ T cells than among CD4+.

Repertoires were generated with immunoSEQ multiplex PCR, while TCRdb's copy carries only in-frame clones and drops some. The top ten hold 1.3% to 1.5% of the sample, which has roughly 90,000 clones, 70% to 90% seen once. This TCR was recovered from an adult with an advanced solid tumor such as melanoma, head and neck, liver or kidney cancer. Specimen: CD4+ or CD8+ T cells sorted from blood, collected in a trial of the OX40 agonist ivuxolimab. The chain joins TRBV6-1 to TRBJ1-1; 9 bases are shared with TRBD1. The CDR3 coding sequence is TGTGCCAGTAGTAGGGACAGGGCTTTGGATACTGAAGCTTTCTTT. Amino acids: CASSRDRALDTEAFF.